The 19 T cell receptor beta chains below all came from one sample that was sequenced in a study of T cell repertoires in aging, cancer and after chemotherapy. Peripheral blood genomic DNA, not sorted cells or RNA, was the template. Rearranged V-D-J TRB sequences were amplified with a mixed TRB-A/B primer pool. TCRdb passed the multiplex PCR reads through MiXCR, listing each CDR3 protein once. The profile shows roughly 4,600 distinct CDR3 sequences, less than 75% of them singletons. The sequenced sample was blood. Receptors were obtained from a human donor with a solid tumor.

The genes are TRBV20-1 and TRBJ2-4, with D perhaps being TRBD1 or TRBD2 (5 bases each). V lost 6 bases to trimming and J lost 8 bases, with 17 bases between them. CDR3 length: 13 residues. Germline V lookup: CDR1 DFQATT, CDR2 SNEGSKA (reference sequence). CDR3 nucleotides: TGCAGTGCAACCGACAGAAGAGGGGACATTCAGTACTTC. Translation gives CSATDRRGDIQYF.

The V call is TRBV7-9, the J call TRBJ1-2; TRBD1 matches at 8 bases. CDR1 and CDR2 from the germline V gene are SEHNR and FQNEAQ (reference sequence). J was trimmed by 8 bases and V by 3 bases; bases with no gene match: 5. This CDR3 spans 13 amino acids. The CDR3 sequence: CASSFQGAGGYTF. The CDR3 coding sequence is TGTGCCAGCAGCTTCCAGGGGGCTGGGGGCTACACCTTC.

The rearrangement links TRBV11-1 to TRBJ2-1; D remains unclear. The CDR3 contains 16 residues. Germline lookup yields CDR1 SGHAT and CDR2 FQDESV (reference sequence). Trimming took 4 bases from V and 2 from J, leaving 15 bases between them. CDR3 in amino acids: CASSSWSPATYNEQFF. The CDR3 nucleotides read TGTGCCAGCAGCTCCTGGTCCCCCGCGACCTACAATGAGCAGTTCTTC.

V is TRBV7-2 and J is TRBJ2-7; D is unclear. The V gene's germline CDR1 is SGHTA and CDR2 FQGNSA. Trimming cost V 4 bases and J 6 bases, with 10 bases left between them. The CDR3 runs 12 residues. CDR3 nucleotides: TGTGCCAGCAGCTCATCCTCGGGCGAGCAGTACTTC. Translated: CASSSSSGEQYF.

The V call is TRBV5-4, the J call TRBJ2-2; D is undetermined. This CDR3 has 13 residues. Germline lookup yields CDR1 SGHNT and CDR2 YYREEE (reference sequence). V was shortened by 1 base and J by 6 bases, with 7 bases between the two germline ends. The CDR3 spells CASSLNRAGELFF. Written as DNA, the CDR3 is TGTGCCAGCAGCTTGAACCGCGCCGGGGAGCTGTTTTTT. Full variable domain (missing parts from reference TRBV5-4 and TRBJ2-2): ETGVTQSPTHLIKTRGQQVTLRCSSQSGHNTVSWYQQALGQGPQFIFQYYREEENGRGNFPPRFSGLQFPNYSSELNVNALELDDSALYLCASSLNRAGELFFGEGSRLTVL.

V gene TRBV12-3 or TRBV12-4 combines with J gene TRBJ2-1, with D maybe TRBD2 (6 bases). The length of the CDR3 is 12 residues. V was trimmed by 6 bases and J by 8 bases, leaving 11 bases between them. DNA for the CDR3: TGTGCCAGCAGGTCGACTAGACATGAGCAGTTCTTC. Its protein product is CASRSTRHEQFF.

The chain recombines TRBV18 with TRBJ1-1; 9 nucleotides align to TRBD1. CDR3 length: 14 residues. The germline CDR1 and CDR2 sequences are KGHSH and LQKENI. Germline trimming cut 6 bases from V and 3 bases from J; bases unmatched to any gene: 5. The CDR3 region is CASSGQGPDTEAFF. DNA for the CDR3: TGTGCCAGCTCGGGACAGGGTCCGGACACTGAAGCTTTCTTT.

This clonotype was detected a few times. The chain uses TRBV4-2 and TRBJ1-1; possible D gene TRBD1, 5 bases. Per the germline V gene, CDR1 is LGHNA and CDR2 is YNFKEQ. The CDR3 has 15 amino acids. Trimming left V 1 base short and J 1 base short, with 10 bases between. The CDR3 is CASSQGAGSNTEAFF. CDR3 nucleotide sequence: TGTGCCAGCAGCCAAGGAGCAGGGTCGAACACTGAAGCTTTCTTT.

V is TRBV20-1 and J is TRBJ2-2, with D uncertain. This CDR3 is 14 amino acids long. The ends were cut back, 1 base at V and 6 bases at J, with 12 bases in the middle. Germline loops: CDR1 DFQATT, CDR2 SNEGSKA (reference sequence). The CDR3 DNA is TGCAGTGCTAGAGTCGGCACGTGGGCCGGGGAGCTGTTTTTT. It is translated as CSARVGTWAGELFF.

V and J are TRBV6-2 or TRBV6-3 and TRBJ2-7, with no clear D. Germline CDR1 and CDR2: MNHEY and SVGEGT. V was trimmed by 7 bases and J by 1 base, leaving 11 bases between them. The CDR3 extends over 13 amino acids. The CDR3 spells CASNGGTSYEQYF. The CDR3 region has the DNA TGTGCCAGCAACGGCGGAACATCCTACGAGCAGTACTTC.

The gene calls are TRBV6-1 and TRBJ1-2, with 7 bases lining up with TRBD1. This CDR3 contains 16 residues. Unmatched junction bases numbered 12, after V lost 2 bases and J lost 6 bases. The germline V gene has CDR1 MNHNS and CDR2 SASEGT. DNA of the CDR3: TGTGCCAGCAGTGAACCCACAGGGAGGGGGCGCCATGGCTACACCTTC. Its protein product is CASSEPTGRGRHGYTF.

The rearrangement links TRBV11-1 to TRBJ1-6; unclear D gene. CDR1 is SGHAT, CDR2 FQDESV, per germline (reference sequence). Deletions cut 5 bases from V and 7 bases from J, with 9 bases between. This CDR3 has 13 residues. The CDR3 sequence: CASSLLLNSPLHF. CDR3 coding DNA: TGTGCCAGCAGCCTCCTGTTAAATTCACCCCTCCACTTT.

The chain combines TRBV29-1 with TRBJ2-4; D is possibly TRBD1 (6 bases). This CDR3 spans 13 amino acids. Trimming cost V 6 bases and J 5 bases, with 14 bases left between them. Germline V gives CDR1 SQVTM, CDR2 ANQGSEA. The CDR3 nucleotides read TGCAGCGTAGTGGGGGCCCGGGAAAACATTCAGTACTTC. Its translation: CSVVGARENIQYF.

This clonotype showed up just a few times. The chain combines TRBV6-5 with TRBJ2-7, with D unresolved. V was trimmed by 6 bases and J by 6 bases, leaving 9 bases between them. Germline CDR1 reads MNHEY; CDR2 reads SVGAGI. This CDR3 spans 11 amino acids. The CDR3 reads CASSSYSEQYF. The CDR3 DNA reads as TGTGCCAGCAGCTCCTATTCCGAGCAGTACTTC.

This sequence joins TRBV7-3 and TRBJ1-1; possible D gene TRBD1, 5 bases. V was clipped by 0 bases and J by 6 bases, with 8 bases between them. The CDR3 spans 13 residues. Germline loops: CDR1 SGHTA, CDR2 FQGTGA. The DNA for the CDR3 is TGTGCCAGCAGCTTAACCCCGACAGCTGAAGCTTTCTTT. It specifies CASSLTPTAEAFF.

The chain carries TRBV20-1 and TRBJ1-1; TRBD1 might be the D (5 bases). V was cut by 6 bases and J by 1 base, with 12 bases left in between. Germline V lookup: CDR1 DFQATT, CDR2 SNEGSKA (reference sequence). CDR3 length equals 13 residues. The CDR3 is CSARGRSNTEAFF. The CDR3 coding sequence is TGCAGTGCAAGGGGACGGTCGAACACTGAAGCTTTCTTT.

This sequence joins TRBV20-1 and TRBJ1-6; TRBD1 agrees at 7 bases. The CDR3 has 16 residues. V shed 0 bases and J 10 bases; nucleotides not matched to a gene: 12. CDR1 DFQATT and CDR2 SNEGSKA come from the germline V gene (reference sequence). CDR3 protein: CSARDHLGGRGSPLHF. The CDR3 DNA reads TGCAGTGCTAGAGACCACCTAGGGGGCAGGGGGTCACCCCTCCACTTT.

The V and J genes are TRBV5-1 and TRBJ2-7; tentative D call: TRBD2 (6 bases). V lost 0 bases and J 5 bases, leaving 12 bases between the germline ends. The CDR3 consists of 14 residues. Germline V gene lookup returns CDR1 SGHRS and CDR2 YFSETQ. The CDR3 is CASSLDPGVNEQYF. Written as DNA, the CDR3 is TGCGCCAGCAGCTTGGACCCGGGGGTCAACGAGCAGTACTTC. The whole variable domain, remainder taken from reference TRBV5-1 and TRBJ2-7, is KAGVTQTPRYLIKTRGQQVTLSCSPISGHRSVSWYQQTPGQGLQFLFEYFSETQRNKGNFPGRFSGRQFSNSRSEMNVSTLELGDSALYLCASSLDPGVNEQYFGPGTRLTVT.

The V and J genes are TRBV7-9 and TRBJ2-7; 14 bases are a match to TRBD2. There are 16 residues in the CDR3. With 5 bases clipped from V and 6 bases from J, the junction kept 9 bases outside the gene matches. Germline CDR1 reads SEHNR; CDR2 reads FQNEAQ (reference sequence). The CDR3 DNA is TGTGCCAGCAGCGTTTCCAAGGGACTAGCGGGAGCCGAGCAGTACTTC. It encodes CASSVSKGLAGAEQYF.